Listed below are T cell receptor beta chains from one sample, sequenced in a study of tumor-infiltrating lymphocytes in oesophageal squamous cell carcinoma. TCRdb re-analysed the PCR reads in MiXCR, keeping a single row per CDR3 protein. The sample holds 20,000 to 25,000 distinct CDR3 sequences, roughly 35% seen once. The specimen was esophageal tumor tissue. Every receptor here comes from a male donor with esophageal squamous cell carcinoma. Both conserved end residues are part of each CDR3. Each record gives: D gene, V gene, J gene, clone size, CDR3 DNA, CDR3 protein. A D gene is named only where the DNA matches it firmly. The listing skips clone size in some rows; elsewhere it reads once, few, many or a size class.

D gene: NA
V gene: TRBV7-6
J gene: TRBJ2-1
clone size: NA
CDR3 DNA: TGTGCCAGCAGCTTAGTCGGCTCCTACAATGAGCAGTTCTTC
CDR3 protein: CASSLVGSYNEQFF

D gene: NA
V gene: TRBV18
J gene: TRBJ2-7
clone size: NA
CDR3 DNA: TGTGCCAGCTCACCACGGGGAAACTACGAGCAGTACTTC
CDR3 protein: CASSPRGNYEQYF

D gene: TRBD1
V gene: TRBV7-4
J gene: TRBJ2-7
clone size: NA
CDR3 DNA: TGTGCCAGCAGCCCGAGACAGGGGGCGGACGAGCAGTACTTC
CDR3 protein: CASSPRQGADEQYF

D gene: NA
V gene: TRBV7-2
J gene: TRBJ1-4
clone size: once
CDR3 DNA: TGTGCCAGCAGCTTAGTAGGATCGGGAAATGAAAAACTGTTTTTT
CDR3 protein: CASSLVGSGNEKLFF

D gene: NA
V gene: TRBV11-2
J gene: TRBJ2-3
clone size: many
CDR3 DNA: TGTGCCAGCAGCTTAGAGGTGGGGGCCGAGGGAGATACGCAGTATTTT
CDR3 protein: CASSLEVGAEGDTQYF

D gene: NA
V gene: TRBV7-2
J gene: TRBJ2-5
clone size: once
CDR3 DNA: TGTGCCAGCAGTCTCGGGACTCGCGAGACCCAGTACTTC
CDR3 protein: CASSLGTRETQYF

D gene: TRBD1
V gene: TRBV7-6
J gene: TRBJ1-5
clone size: NA
CDR3 DNA: TGTGCCAGCAGCCAAACCGGGACAGAAGCCAATCAGCCCCAGCATTTT
CDR3 protein: CASSQTGTEANQPQHF

D gene: NA
V gene: TRBV18
J gene: TRBJ2-1
clone size: NA
CDR3 DNA: TGTGCCAGCTCACCGATTGGGGCCGATGAGCAGTTCTTC
CDR3 protein: CASSPIGADEQFF

D gene: NA
V gene: TRBV10-2
J gene: TRBJ2-7
clone size: NA
CDR3 DNA: TGTGCCACCAGATTGGGACCAGCCTACGAGCAGTACTTC
CDR3 protein: CATRLGPAYEQYF

D gene: TRBD1
V gene: TRBV7-6
J gene: TRBJ2-5
clone size: few
CDR3 DNA: TGTGCCAGCGGAAACGGGGACAGGGGTTTTTGGGAGACCCAGTACTTC
CDR3 protein: CASGNGDRGFWETQYF

D gene: TRBD2
V gene: TRBV5-5
J gene: TRBJ2-7
clone size: many
CDR3 DNA: TGTGCCAGCAGCTCCCTAGCGGGGGTCTCCTACGAGCAGTACTTC
CDR3 protein: CASSSLAGVSYEQYF

D gene: NA
V gene: TRBV7-3
J gene: TRBJ2-7
clone size: once
CDR3 DNA: TGTGCCAGCAGCTTAAGCGCTAGTTCCGAGCAGTACTTC
CDR3 protein: CASSLSASSEQYF

D gene: TRBD1
V gene: TRBV7-2
J gene: TRBJ2-3
clone size: NA
CDR3 DNA: TGTGCCAGCAGCAAACAGGGGGCTGTTTACGATACGCAGTATTTT
CDR3 protein: CASSKQGAVYDTQYF

D gene: NA
V gene: TRBV6-1
J gene: TRBJ1-1
clone size: many
CDR3 DNA: TGTGCCAGCAGGGAAAGGACAGCCGTGAACACTGAAGCTTTCTTT
CDR3 protein: CASRERTAVNTEAFF

D gene: TRBD1
V gene: TRBV7-2
J gene: TRBJ2-1
clone size: NA
CDR3 DNA: TGTGCCAGCAGCTTGGGACAGGTCAACGAGCAGTTCTTC
CDR3 protein: CASSLGQVNEQFF

D gene: NA
V gene: TRBV28
J gene: TRBJ2-3
clone size: NA
CDR3 DNA: TGTGCCAGCAGTTTCGGTCTAGCGTACACAGATACGCAGTATTTT
CDR3 protein: CASSFGLAYTDTQYF

D gene: NA
V gene: TRBV7-4
J gene: TRBJ1-4
clone size: NA
CDR3 DNA: TGTGCCAGCAGCCGACTGACGGGGAGCGGTGAAAAACTGTTTTTT
CDR3 protein: CASSRLTGSGEKLFF

D gene: TRBD2
V gene: TRBV11-2
J gene: TRBJ2-1
clone size: NA
CDR3 DNA: TGTGCCAGCAGCTTATACCGGACTAGCGGGGTCAATGAGCAGTTCTTC
CDR3 protein: CASSLYRTSGVNEQFF

D gene: NA
V gene: TRBV7-9
J gene: TRBJ2-7
clone size: large
CDR3 DNA: TGTGCCAGCGCTGGAGCCCGGACAGAAAAACCTGGGAGCGAGCAGTACTTC
CDR3 protein: CASAGARTEKPGSEQYF

D gene: TRBD2
V gene: TRBV24-1
J gene: TRBJ2-2
clone size: NA
CDR3 DNA: TGTGCCACCATTTCCTTTCCGCGCGCGGGGGGCGGGGAGCTGTTTTTT
CDR3 protein: CATISFPRAGGGELFF

D gene: TRBD1
V gene: TRBV7-2
J gene: TRBJ2-5
clone size: few
CDR3 DNA: TGTGCCAGCAGCTTATGGGCAGGGGGACAAGAGACCCAGTACTTC
CDR3 protein: CASSLWAGGQETQYF

D gene: NA
V gene: TRBV28
J gene: TRBJ2-3
clone size: many
CDR3 DNA: TGTGCCAGCAGCACATCCCGCGGCACAGATACGCAGTATTTT
CDR3 protein: CASSTSRGTDTQYF

D gene: TRBD1
V gene: TRBV2
J gene: TRBJ2-3
clone size: NA
CDR3 DNA: TGTGCCAGCAGTGGACAGGGTAGGGATACGCAGTATTTT
CDR3 protein: CASSGQGRDTQYF

D gene: NA
V gene: TRBV11-2
J gene: TRBJ2-1
clone size: many
CDR3 DNA: TGTGCCAGCAGCTATTGGGGTCGGGATGAGCAGTTCTTC
CDR3 protein: CASSYWGRDEQFF

D gene: TRBD2
V gene: TRBV5-4
J gene: TRBJ2-1
clone size: many
CDR3 DNA: TGTGCCAGCAGCTCGGGGGGTGGGGGACTAGCGGGAAACAATGAGCAGTTCTTC
CDR3 protein: CASSSGGGGLAGNNEQFF

D gene: NA
V gene: TRBV6-1
J gene: TRBJ2-7
clone size: NA
CDR3 DNA: TGTGCCAGCAGTGAATCCGGCTACGAGCAGTTATTC
CDR3 protein: CASSESGYEQLF

D gene: NA
V gene: TRBV28
J gene: TRBJ2-7
clone size: many
CDR3 DNA: TGTGCCAGCAGTTTCCCGACCTACGAGCAGTACTTC
CDR3 protein: CASSFPTYEQYF

D gene: NA
V gene: TRBV6-5
J gene: TRBJ2-1
clone size: NA
CDR3 DNA: TGTGCCAGCAGTTACCGGGGACTCAATGAGCAGTTCTTC
CDR3 protein: CASSYRGLNEQFF

D gene: NA
V gene: TRBV27
J gene: TRBJ2-7
clone size: NA
CDR3 DNA: TGTGCCAGCAGTTTACGGGGGTTTAGCTCCTACGAGCAGTACTTC
CDR3 protein: CASSLRGFSSYEQYF

D gene: NA
V gene: TRBV18
J gene: TRBJ2-7
clone size: few
CDR3 DNA: TGTGCCAGCTCACTGCAGGCGGCCTACGAGCAGTACTTC
CDR3 protein: CASSLQAAYEQYF

D gene: NA
V gene: TRBV28
J gene: TRBJ1-2
clone size: many
CDR3 DNA: TGTGCCAGCAGTCGCCAGGGGAGGTACTATGGCTACACCTTC
CDR3 protein: CASSRQGRYYGYTF

D gene: NA
V gene: TRBV7-9
J gene: TRBJ2-3
clone size: many
CDR3 DNA: TGTGCCAGCAGCCCCCCACCGGGGGCGCGACACACAGATACGCAGTATTTT
CDR3 protein: CASSPPPGARHTDTQYF

D gene: NA
V gene: TRBV27
J gene: TRBJ1-1
clone size: many
CDR3 DNA: TGTGCCAGCAGTTTAAATTGGGCGGACACTGAAGCTTTCTTT
CDR3 protein: CASSLNWADTEAFF

D gene: TRBD1
V gene: TRBV24-1
J gene: TRBJ1-1
clone size: many
CDR3 DNA: TGTGCCACCAGTTCGTCAGGACAGGGCAACACTGAAGCTTTCTTT
CDR3 protein: CATSSSGQGNTEAFF

D gene: NA
V gene: TRBV4-1
J gene: TRBJ2-1
clone size: NA
CDR3 DNA: TGCGCCAGCAGCCAAGGGGCAGCGAGCTCCTACAATGAGCAGTTCTTC
CDR3 protein: CASSQGAASSYNEQFF

D gene: NA
V gene: TRBV7-8
J gene: TRBJ1-2
clone size: many
CDR3 DNA: TGTGGCAGCAGTCTCTTGAGTAGGGGGGACAACTATGGCTACACCTTC
CDR3 protein: CGSSLLSRGDNYGYTF

D gene: NA
V gene: TRBV5-1
J gene: TRBJ2-1
clone size: many
CDR3 DNA: TGCGCCAGCAGCTCGGACGCCCTCAATGAGCAGTTCTTC
CDR3 protein: CASSSDALNEQFF

D gene: TRBD1
V gene: TRBV12-3/TRBV12-4
J gene: TRBJ2-2
clone size: few
CDR3 DNA: TGTGCCAGCAGTTTCGGGACAGGGTTTGGCACCGGGGAGCTGTTTTTT
CDR3 protein: CASSFGTGFGTGELFF

D gene: TRBD2
V gene: TRBV28
J gene: TRBJ2-7
clone size: NA
CDR3 DNA: TGTGCCAGCAGCCTAGCGGGGGGAACCTACAATGAGCAGTACTTC
CDR3 protein: CASSLAGGTYNEQYF

D gene: TRBD1
V gene: TRBV5-1
J gene: TRBJ2-7
clone size: NA
CDR3 DNA: TGCGCCAGCAGCTTCGGGACAGGGGAATACGAGCAGTACTTC
CDR3 protein: CASSFGTGEYEQYF

D gene: NA
V gene: TRBV28
J gene: TRBJ1-6
clone size: NA
CDR3 DNA: TGTGCCAGCAGTCCCGGACATCCTAATTCACCCCTCCACTTT
CDR3 protein: CASSPGHPNSPLHF

D gene: NA
V gene: TRBV12-3/TRBV12-4
J gene: TRBJ1-1
clone size: NA
CDR3 DNA: TGTGCCAGCAGTTTTGGGAGGACGGACAAAGCTTTCTTT
CDR3 protein: CASSFGRTDKAFF

D gene: NA
V gene: TRBV24-1
J gene: TRBJ2-7
clone size: few
CDR3 DNA: TGTGCCACCAGTGCCAACCGCGGGGCAGGCGAGCAGTACTTC
CDR3 protein: CATSANRGAGEQYF

D gene: TRBD1
V gene: TRBV20-1
J gene: TRBJ2-3
clone size: many
CDR3 DNA: TGCAGTGCTAGAAGTGGGGACAGGCCTAGGCAGTATTTT
CDR3 protein: CSARSGDRPRQYF

D gene: NA
V gene: TRBV5-1
J gene: TRBJ2-3
clone size: many
CDR3 DNA: TGCGCCAGCAGCTACGGAGGTACACCGGGGACAGATACGCAGTATTTT
CDR3 protein: CASSYGGTPGTDTQYF

D gene: NA
V gene: TRBV5-6
J gene: TRBJ2-5
clone size: NA
CDR3 DNA: TGTGCCAGCAGCTTGGGGGCAGCCCCAGGGGAGACCCAGTACTTC
CDR3 protein: CASSLGAAPGETQYF

D gene: NA
V gene: TRBV10-3
J gene: TRBJ2-7
clone size: NA
CDR3 DNA: TGTGCCATCAGTCCTTCAACTAGCTACGAGCAGTACTTC
CDR3 protein: CAISPSTSYEQYF

D gene: NA
V gene: TRBV7-2
J gene: TRBJ1-1
clone size: NA
CDR3 DNA: TGTGCCAGCAGTTATCGGGGGAGGGCTTTCTTT
CDR3 protein: CASSYRGRAFF

D gene: NA
V gene: TRBV7-9
J gene: TRBJ2-7
clone size: NA
CDR3 DNA: TGTGCCAGCAGCTTATCGAACTACGAGCAGTACTTC
CDR3 protein: CASSLSNYEQYF

D gene: NA
V gene: TRBV5-4
J gene: TRBJ2-2
clone size: many
CDR3 DNA: TGTGCCAGCAGCGAGGGACGGAACACCGGGGAGCTGTTTTTT
CDR3 protein: CASSEGRNTGELFF

D gene: NA
V gene: TRBV5-1
J gene: TRBJ2-1
clone size: many
CDR3 DNA: TGCGCCAGCAGCTCTCAGTTTGGACAGAATGAGCAGTTCTTC
CDR3 protein: CASSSQFGQNEQFF

D gene: TRBD2
V gene: TRBV10-3
J gene: TRBJ2-5
clone size: medium-sized
CDR3 DNA: TGTGCCATCAGTGACTTTCCGACTAGCGGGAGGGGGGGGGCAGAGACCCAGTACTTC
CDR3 protein: CAISDFPTSGRGGAETQYF

D gene: NA
V gene: TRBV5-1
J gene: TRBJ1-5
clone size: NA
CDR3 DNA: TGCGCCAGCAGCCTATTTACAGGGTCCCCGAATGCCCTTAGCAATCAGCCCCAGCATTTT
CDR3 protein: CASSLFTGSPNALSNQPQHF

D gene: NA
V gene: TRBV5-1
J gene: TRBJ2-7
clone size: many
CDR3 DNA: TGCGCCAGCAGCCACGGGACTCCGCTAGAGCAGTACTTC
CDR3 protein: CASSHGTPLEQYF

D gene: TRBD1
V gene: TRBV6-8
J gene: TRBJ1-6
clone size: NA
CDR3 DNA: TGTGCCAGCAGTAGGGGGGGGACAGCTAATTCACCCCTCCACTTT
CDR3 protein: CASSRGGTANSPLHF

D gene: NA
V gene: TRBV28
J gene: TRBJ2-5
clone size: NA
CDR3 DNA: TGTGCCAGCAGTAGACCGGGACACTTCCAAGAGACCCAGTACTTC
CDR3 protein: CASSRPGHFQETQYF